This T cell receptor (beta chain) stems from a study of neurological immune-mediated disorders. This clonotype showed up just a few times. As for time point: technical triplicate 2. Germline V lookup: CDR1 SGHRS, CDR2 YFSETQ. The J segment lost 4 bases and the V segment lost 4 bases, leaving 9 bases of the junction unmatched. The CDR3 has 15 amino acids. Each CDR3 protein is one row after TCRdb ran MiXCR on the 5' RACE reads. Here the sample spans about 59,000 distinct CDR3 sequences, around 24% being singletons. The genes are TRBV5-1 and TRBJ1-2, with 8 bases aligning to TRBD1. This receptor was obtained from a man in his 60s with HTLV-1-associated myelopathy (HAM/TSP). The sequenced sample consisted of PBMCs. The CDR3 sequence is CASSPGQGDGYGYTF. The CDR3 DNA reads TGCGCCAGCAGCCCAGGACAGGGTGATGGCTATGGCTACACCTTC.